The rows below give T cell receptor beta chains drawn from one sample of a study of identical twins. MiXCR, applied by TCRdb to the 5' RACE reads, yields one record per CDR3 protein. The sample holds fewer than 550,000 distinct CDR3 sequences, roughly 15% seen once. These same data were also listed under a study on yellow fever vaccine responses in identical twins.

Sequenced material: CD4+ T cells sorted from blood. These receptors were obtained from a young woman in good health. CDR3s include the opening cysteine and the closing phenylalanine or tryptophan. Fields, in order: J gene, V gene, D gene, clone size, CDR3 length, CDR3 DNA, CDR3 protein. A D gene is named only where the DNA matches it firmly. Not all rows give a size; the values are once, few, many and, for expanded clones, a class.

>TRBJ2-3|TRBV6-1|TRBD2|-|14
TGTGCCAGCAGTATAGCGGGGAACACAGATACGCAGTATTTT
CASSIAGNTDTQYF
>TRBJ2-7|TRBV2|-|few|16
TGTGCCAGCAGCGACAATGGCCCTGCTTACACCGCAGGAGGGTACTTC
CASSDNGPAYTAGGYF
>TRBJ2-2|TRBV20-1|-|-|13
TGCAGTGCTAGTAATTCAGCCACCGGGGAGCTGTTTTTT
CSASNSATGELFF
>TRBJ2-1|TRBV7-7|-|-|15
TGTGCCAGCAGCCCCCTCCCGGCCCCCTACAATGAGCAGTTCTTC
CASSPLPAPYNEQFF
>TRBJ2-7|TRBV5-1|-|few|17
TGCGCCAGCAGCTTGGTCCCTGGCTACTCGTCGGGGTACGAGCAGTACTTC
CASSLVPGYSSGYEQYF
>TRBJ2-1|TRBV24-1|TRBD1|-|17
TGTGCCACCAGTGATACTCCACAGGGGAACTCCTACAATGAGCAGTTCTTC
CATSDTPQGNSYNEQFF
>TRBJ2-5|TRBV19|TRBD1|-|16
TGTGCCAGTAGTTCCGGACAGGGGGTCATCCAAGAGACCCAGTACTTC
CASSSGQGVIQETQYF
>TRBJ2-2|TRBV27|-|few|17
TGTGCCAGCAGTTTATATGGCCAAACAGGGACCACCGGGGAGCTGTTTTTT
CASSLYGQTGTTGELFF
>TRBJ2-7|TRBV5-1|TRBD2|-|18
TGCGCCAGCAGCTTGGGACTAGCGGCCCCTAGACCTGGCTACGAGCAGTACTTC
CASSLGLAAPRPGYEQYF
>TRBJ1-1|TRBV7-9|-|-|14
TGTGCCAGCAGCTTCCGCCACTCGGCCACTGAAGCTTTCTTT
CASSFRHSATEAFF
>TRBJ2-7|TRBV25-1|TRBD1|few|14
TGTGCCAGCAGTGAGACAGGGTTGGCGATCGAGCAGTACTTC
CASSETGLAIEQYF
>TRBJ2-3|TRBV7-6|-|-|12
TGTGCCAGCAGCTTGGGGGACTCCCCCAAGTATTTT
CASSLGDSPKYF
>TRBJ2-5|TRBV2|-|-|14
TGTGCCAGCAGTCCGCACAGCAAACAAGAGACCCAGTACTTC
CASSPHSKQETQYF
>TRBJ1-1|TRBV11-3|-|-|13
TGTGCCAGCAGCCCGGGCGGGAGGACTGAAGCTTTCTTT
CASSPGGRTEAFF
>TRBJ2-1|TRBV7-2|-|few|17
TGTGCCAGCAGCTCAACGTGGGGCAGTTCCTCCTACAATGAGCAGTTCTTC
CASSSTWGSSSYNEQFF
>TRBJ1-2|TRBV19|TRBD1|few|15
TGTGCCAGTAGGACCGGGACAGGGAAACACTATGGCTACACCTTC
CASRTGTGKHYGYTF
>TRBJ2-1|TRBV12-3/TRBV12-4|-|-|14
TGTGCCAGCAGTTTAAATTTAGTTAGGAATGAGCAGTTCTTC
CASSLNLVRNEQFF
>TRBJ1-2|TRBV5-1|TRBD1|many|15
TGCGCCAGCAGCTTGCTTGGAGGGGGCGGCTATGGCTACACCTTC
CASSLLGGGGYGYTF
>TRBJ2-1|TRBV3-1|-|few|15
TGTGCCAGCAGCCAAGCGGGCGACGGGGGAGGTGAGCAGTTCTTC
CASSQAGDGGGEQFF
>TRBJ2-2|TRBV12-3/TRBV12-4|TRBD1|many|15
TGTGCCAGCAGTCCCGGGACAGGGAACACCGGGGAGCTGTTTTTT
CASSPGTGNTGELFF
>TRBJ2-5|TRBV5-1|-|-|14
TGCGCCAGCGGGTTTGGAGCGGCTCAAGAGACCCAGTACTTC
CASGFGAAQETQYF
>TRBJ2-7|TRBV15|TRBD1|few|13
TGTGCCACCAGCAGGGAGACAGGGTACGAGCAGTACTTC
CATSRETGYEQYF
>TRBJ2-2|TRBV5-1|-|few|16
TGCGCCAGCAGCTTGGCCGGCGGAATGGACACCGGGGAGCTGTTTTTT
CASSLAGGMDTGELFF
>TRBJ2-2|TRBV7-3|-|many|12
TGTGCCAGCAGCTTTTCCTCCGGGGAGCTGTTTTTT
CASSFSSGELFF
>TRBJ2-1|TRBV7-9|-|many|13
TGTGCCAGCAGCCAAGGATCCTACAATGAGCAGTTCTTC
CASSQGSYNEQFF
>TRBJ2-7|TRBV20-1|TRBD1|few|14
TGCAGTGCTAGACAGACAGGGTTTATCTACGAGCAGTACTTC
CSARQTGFIYEQYF
>TRBJ2-7|TRBV7-3|TRBD2|few|15
TGTGCCAGCAGCTTAGGAGGACTAGCGGGAGAGGAGCAGTACTTC
CASSLGGLAGEEQYF
>TRBJ1-5|TRBV7-9|-|-|13
TGTGCCAGCAGCACAAACGGGGATCAGCCCCAGCATTTT
CASSTNGDQPQHF
>TRBJ2-2|TRBV12-3/TRBV12-4|-|few|13
TGTGCCAGCAGTTTCAAGGGATCCGGGGAGCTGTTTTTT
CASSFKGSGELFF
>TRBJ1-2|TRBV6-1|TRBD1|-|14
TGTGCCAGCAGTGTGGAACAGGGGGACTATGGCTACACCTTC
CASSVEQGDYGYTF
>TRBJ2-7|TRBV2|TRBD2|few|13
TGTGCCAGCAGAGCCTCGGGGGGAAGCGAGCAGTACTTC
CASRASGGSEQYF
>TRBJ2-4|TRBV3-1|-|many|12
TGTGCCAGCAGCCGAGGGTGGGGCATTCAGTACTTC
CASSRGWGIQYF
>TRBJ2-3|TRBV7-8|TRBD1|-|15
TGTGCCAGCAGCGACCGGGACAGGGGCGCAGATACGCAGTATTTT
CASSDRDRGADTQYF
>TRBJ1-2|TRBV7-9|-|-|15
TGTGCCAGCAGCTTCGGCCGGCAGCCTAACTATGGCTACACCTTC
CASSFGRQPNYGYTF
>TRBJ2-5|TRBV20-1|TRBD2|few|14
TGCAGTGCAGGCACTAGCGGACTTCAAGAGACCCAGTACTTC
CSAGTSGLQETQYF
>TRBJ1-2|TRBV20-1|-|-|13
TGCAGTGCTAGAGATAGGATTAACTATGGCTACACCTTC
CSARDRINYGYTF
>TRBJ2-1|TRBV2|-|-|14
TGTGCCAGCAGGCGGACTCTCCGCTACAATGAGCAGTTCTTC
CASRRTLRYNEQFF
>TRBJ2-5|TRBV10-3|TRBD2|many|15
TGTGCCATCAGTCCCTCCGTGGGACTAGAAGGGACCCAGTACTTC
CAISPSVGLEGTQYF
>TRBJ2-7|TRBV12-3/TRBV12-4|TRBD2|-|15
TGTGCCAGCAGTTTTGGGCTAGCGGGAGGGAAAGAGCAGTACTTC
CASSFGLAGGKEQYF
>TRBJ2-5|TRBV10-3|-|-|15
TGTGCCATCAGTGAGGGAGGAACAAGGGAAGAGACCCAGTACTTC
CAISEGGTREETQYF
>TRBJ2-6|TRBV29-1|TRBD1|few|18
TGCAGCGTTGTAGCCTTTACAGGGGAACGATCTGGGGCCAACGTCCTGACTTTC
CSVVAFTGERSGANVLTF
>TRBJ2-3|TRBV4-1|-|-|17
TGCGCCAGCAGCCCGTCACTTGGAGCGGGTCAGTCAGATACGCAGTATTTT
CASSPSLGAGQSDTQYF
>TRBJ1-5|TRBV24-1|-|few|16
TGTGCCACCAGTGAAGGGACACTGAATAGCAATCAGCCCCAGCATTTT
CATSEGTLNSNQPQHF